This record covers a single T cell receptor (beta chain). Trimming removed 4 bases from V and 1 base from J; junction bases left unmatched: 7. The CDR3 totals 15 residues. The germline CDR1 and CDR2 sequences are SGDLS and YYNGEE. Via MiXCR, TCRdb re-called the RACE reads, giving one row per CDR3 protein. The table includes 190,000 or so distinct CDR3 sequences, roughly a quarter detected once. This record belongs to a study of human T cells and chemical hapten exposure. The sample's time point: patch test 3, about 24 weeks after DPC sensitization. Treatment described: therapeutic diphenylcyclopropenone sensitization with weekly scalp DPC.

The sample consisted of whole blood, taken in connection with sensitization to the hapten diphenylcyclopropenone (DPC). This receptor was identified in a middle-aged woman with alopecia areata. Some clones in this sample may be carry-over from other donors' samples. V usage is TRBV9 and J usage is TRBJ2-5; 7 bases align to TRBD1. DNA for the CDR3: TGTGCCAGCAGCCCCCGCCGGGACAGCCAAGAGACCCAGTACTTC. It codes for CASSPRRDSQETQYF. The full variable domain, its missing parts supplied by reference TRBV9 and TRBJ2-5, is DSGVTQTPKHLITATGQRVTLRCSPRSGDLSVYWYQQSLDQGLQFLIQYYNGEERAKGNILERFSAQQFPDLHSELNLSSLELGDSALYFCASSPRRDSQETQYFGPGTRLLVL.